Below, 7 T cell receptor beta chains from the same sample are listed, as sequenced in a study of Ad26.COV2.S vaccination and SARS-CoV-2 variants. Data came from immunoSEQ multiplex PCR; TCRdb stores just in-frame clones and leaves some out. This repertoire shows roughly 300,000 clones, roughly nine tenths found once; its top ten account for around 6.4%. The treatment denotes: roughly 20 received Ad26.COV2.S at low or high dose, single or two shots; about 5 received placebo; per-sample allocation not given. The study sampled participants on day 63 after the first vaccine or placebo injection. The sample consisted of peripheral blood, taken in a trial of Ad26.COV2.S vaccine versus placebo. Every receptor here comes from a person aged 18-65 years who received the Ad26.COV2.S COVID-19 vaccine or a placebo.

This clone has more than one count but fewer than ten. CDR3: CSASGTGGNQPQHF. The CDR3 DNA sequence: TGCAGTGCTAGTGGGACAGGGGGCAATCAGCCCCAGCATTTT. J is TRBJ1-5 and V is TRBV20-1, with 10 bases lining up with TRBD1. The V and J ends lost 3 bases and 2 bases, in that order; junction bases with no gene match: 1. The germline CDR1 and CDR2 sequences are DFQATT and SNEGSKA (reference sequence). This CDR3 has 14 residues.

The rearrangement uses TRBV4-3 and TRBJ1-1; D gene ambiguous. The V end was cut by 2 bases, the J end by 4 bases, with 14 bases between. The CDR3 covers 15 residues. CDR1 LGHNA and CDR2 YSLEER come from the germline V gene. The CDR3 DNA reads as TGCGCCAGCAGCCAACAACAGACTGCGGGCACTGAAGCTTTCTTT. Its translation: CASSQQQTAGTEAFF.

The gene calls are TRBV28 and TRBJ1-5; D is unclear. The CDR3 contains 12 residues. Deletions cut 8 bases from V and 5 bases from J, with 10 bases between. Per germline, CDR1 MDHEN and CDR2 SYDVKM. CDR3 residues: CASRLLDQPQHF. The CDR3 DNA is TGTGCCAGCCGACTTTTAGATCAGCCCCAGCATTTT.

The V call is TRBV20-1, the J call TRBJ2-6, with 7 bases fitting TRBD2. The CDR3 consists of 16 residues. V lost 3 bases to trimming and J lost 0 bases; unmatched junction nucleotides: 5. CDR1 and CDR2 (germline): DFQATT, SNEGSKA (reference sequence). CDR3 in amino acids: CSASTSDSSGANVLTF. CDR3 sequence (DNA): TGCAGTGCTAGTACTAGCGACAGCTCTGGGGCCAACGTCCTGACTTTC.

The V call is TRBV4-1, the J call TRBJ1-5; no definite D call. This CDR3 is built from 14 residues. The ends were cut back, 3 bases at V and 7 bases at J, with 13 bases in the middle. CDR1 and CDR2 (germline): MGHRA, YSYEKL. CDR3 residues: CASSHSTWGQPQHF. The CDR3 DNA is TGCGCCAGCAGCCATTCCACCTGGGGACAGCCCCAGCATTTT.

The J gene is TRBJ1-1, the V gene TRBV19; the D is unclear. This CDR3 has 16 amino acids. Trimming pared 3 bases from V and 2 bases from J, leaving 16 bases between. In germline, CDR1 is LNHDA, CDR2 SQIVND (reference sequence). The CDR3 is CASSIDPGAANTEAFF. The CDR3, as DNA: TGTGCCAGTAGTATCGATCCCGGCGCAGCAAACACTGAAGCTTTCTTT.

The chain joins TRBV29-1 to TRBJ2-7; 9 positions agree with TRBD2. Per the germline V gene, CDR1 is SQVTM and CDR2 is ANQGSEA. The V gene end was trimmed by 1 base and the J gene end by 6 bases; junction bases not matched to a gene: 13. CDR3 length: 16 amino acids. The CDR3 DNA reads as TGCAGCGTTGAAGTTCGACCGGGACTAGCCCGAGCCGAGCAGTACTTC. Translation gives CSVEVRPGLARAEQYF.